The clone carrying this TCR beta chain is judged medium-sized. Its antigen is as yet unknown. This entry comes from a study of circulating CD8 cells and anti-PD-1 response in melanoma. V was shortened by 10 bases and J by 4 bases, with 23 bases between the two germline ends. The CDR3 has 15 residues. Germline values: CDR1 SGHTA, CDR2 FQGNSA. Whole-study findings and limits: Replicates were generally not done for experiments.

Live CD3+CD8+TCRalphabeta+ cells were sorted into four subsets by PD-1 and/or TIGIT. Using about 15 ng of total RNA, TCR libraries were made with the QIAseq Immune Repertoire TCR panel. TCRdb passed the reads through MiXCR, listing each CDR3 protein once. The sample shows about 700 distinct CDR3 sequences, 9.6% of them seen only once. The sample was CD8+ T cells from PBMCs, taken at baseline or after one month of anti-PD-1 therapy (not recorded which). The receptor's source is a human donor with melanoma. V is TRBV7-2 and J is TRBJ2-7, with D tentatively TRBD2 (6 bases). CDR3 sequence: CATTPGLRAGYEQYF. The CDR3 nucleotides are TGTGCCACGACACCGGGCCTACGGGCGGGGTACGAGCAGTACTTC.